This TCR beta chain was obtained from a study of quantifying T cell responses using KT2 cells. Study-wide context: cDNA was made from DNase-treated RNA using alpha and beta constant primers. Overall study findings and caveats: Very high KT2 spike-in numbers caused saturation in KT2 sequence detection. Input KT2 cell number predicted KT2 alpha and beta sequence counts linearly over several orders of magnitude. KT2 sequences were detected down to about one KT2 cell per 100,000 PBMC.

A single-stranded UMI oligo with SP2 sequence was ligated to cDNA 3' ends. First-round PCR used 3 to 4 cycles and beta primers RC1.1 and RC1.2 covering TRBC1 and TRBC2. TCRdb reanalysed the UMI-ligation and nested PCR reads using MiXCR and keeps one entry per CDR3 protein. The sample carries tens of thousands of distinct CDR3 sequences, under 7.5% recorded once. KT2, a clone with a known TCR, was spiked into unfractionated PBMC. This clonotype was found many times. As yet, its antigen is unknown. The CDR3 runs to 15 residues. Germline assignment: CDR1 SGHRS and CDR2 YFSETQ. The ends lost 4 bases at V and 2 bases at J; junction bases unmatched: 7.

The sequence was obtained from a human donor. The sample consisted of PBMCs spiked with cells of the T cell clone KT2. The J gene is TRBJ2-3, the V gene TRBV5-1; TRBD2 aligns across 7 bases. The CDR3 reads CASSLQAGVTDTQYF. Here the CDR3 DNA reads TGCGCCAGCAGCCTTCAGGCGGGGGTCACAGATACGCAGTATTTT.